This TCR beta chain was captured by sequencing in a study of regulatory T cells in long-lasting Graves disease. Study context: Antithyroid drugs had been given to newly diagnosed Graves' patients for under 3 months. Whole-study results and caveats: Persistent patients had more shared public clonotypes (fewer than 3,000) than new patients (approximately 920). Persistent disease showed a preference for TRBV28, TRBJ1-2 and TRBJ2-5.

Time point reported: newly diagnosed GD, antithyroid drugs for less than 3 months. There was RNA extracted from PBMCs, and the TCR library was made from it. This clonotype has ten or more counts. The antigen is unknown. Germline assignment: CDR1 DFQATT and CDR2 SNEGSKA (reference sequence). Trimming removed 1 base from V and 9 bases from J; junction bases left unmatched: 11. The CDR3 length is 17 residues. Relying on iRepertoire HTBI primers and Arm-PCR of CDR3 regions, the team built TCR beta libraries. A single record per CDR3 protein comes from TCRdb applying MiXCR to the multiplex PCR reads. The repertoire holds 500,000 or so distinct CDR3 sequences, with around 15% as singletons. This same sample was also taken into another study, of T cells in Graves' hyperthyroidism and ophthalmopathy. That paper adds: By a 13 V-J model, ophthalmopathy was set apart from stable hyperthyroidism.

This sample comprised peripheral blood mononuclear cells (PBMCs), obtained at new diagnosis, from a patient treated with antithyroid drugs. The chain combines TRBV20-1 with TRBJ2-1; TRBD2 matches at 14 bases. The sequence came from a woman aged 45-59 years with Graves disease. CDR3 sequence (DNA): TGCAGTGCTAGAGTCAGCGGGACTAGCGGGAGATGGGCTGAGCAGTTCTTC. Its protein product is CSARVSGTSGRWAEQFF.